This is a list of T cell receptor beta chains from one sample in a study of control samples from healthy donors and cancer patients. Libraries were prepared by immunoSEQ multiplex PCR; TCRdb keeps only in-frame clonotypes and omits some of them. The table lists roughly 38,000 clones, approximately 87% of them singletons. Material for sequencing was blood. These receptors all stem from a man between 60 and 75 years old in good health. Both conserved end residues are part of each CDR3. Each record gives: CDR3 length, clone size, D gene, J gene, V gene, CDR3 protein, CDR3 DNA. A D gene is named only where the DNA matches it firmly. Size tells how often a clone was seen (once, few, many) or the class of an expanded clone, and some rows leave it out.

length: 14
size: -
D: TRBD2
J: TRBJ2-5
V: TRBV7-8
CDR3: CASSRAGYQETQYF
DNA: TGTGCCAGCAGCCGAGCGGGGTACCAAGAGACCCAGTACTTC

length: 16
size: -
D: TRBD2
J: TRBJ2-3
V: TRBV5-6
CDR3: CASSPGLAANTDTQYF
DNA: TGTGCCAGCAGCCCTGGACTAGCGGCGAACACAGATACGCAGTATTTT

length: 13
size: -
D: TRBD2
J: TRBJ2-1
V: TRBV5-1
CDR3: CASNMAGGNEQFF
DNA: TGCGCCAGCAACATGGCGGGGGGCAATGAGCAGTTCTTC

length: 13
size: -
D: -
J: TRBJ1-1
V: TRBV12-3/TRBV12-4
CDR3: CASSFGQNTEAFF
DNA: TGTGCCAGCAGTTTTGGGCAGAACACTGAAGCTTTCTTT

length: 17
size: -
D: -
J: TRBJ2-6
V: TRBV5-5
CDR3: CASSLEGQPSGANVLTF
DNA: TGTGCCAGCAGCTTGGAGGGTCAACCCTCTGGGGCCAACGTCCTGACTTTC

length: 14
size: -
D: -
J: TRBJ2-2
V: TRBV5-4
CDR3: CASSYRSDTGELFF
DNA: TGTGCCAGCAGCTACCGTAGCGACACCGGGGAGCTGTTTTTT

length: 14
size: -
D: -
J: TRBJ1-4
V: TRBV5-6
CDR3: CASSLGSTNEKLFF
DNA: TGTGCCAGCAGCTTGGGCTCAACTAATGAAAAACTGTTTTTT

length: 15
size: -
D: TRBD1
J: TRBJ1-6
V: TRBV5-1
CDR3: CASSRMDRGNSPLHF
DNA: TGCGCCAGCAGCCGAATGGACAGGGGTAATTCACCCCTCCACTTT

length: 14
size: few
D: -
J: TRBJ2-1
V: TRBV29-1
CDR3: CSALERGSYNEQFF
DNA: TGCAGCGCCCTTGAGAGGGGGTCATACAATGAGCAGTTCTTC

length: 15
size: -
D: -
J: TRBJ2-3
V: TRBV24-1
CDR3: CATSDVTRSTDTQYF
DNA: TGTGCCACCAGTGACGTTACTAGGAGCACAGATACGCAGTATTTT

length: 14
size: -
D: TRBD1
J: TRBJ1-6
V: TRBV11-1
CDR3: CASSRDRGMGPLHF
DNA: TGTGCCAGCAGCCGCGACAGGGGTATGGGGCCCCTCCACTTT

length: 16
size: few
D: -
J: TRBJ2-1
V: TRBV11-2
CDR3: CASSLVVGRGHNEQFF
DNA: TGTGCCAGCAGCTTAGTTGTCGGCCGAGGTCACAATGAGCAGTTCTTC

length: 13
size: -
D: -
J: TRBJ1-6
V: TRBV7-8
CDR3: CASMGGRNSPLHF
DNA: TGTGCCAGCATGGGGGGGCGTAATTCACCCCTCCACTTT

length: 16
size: -
D: TRBD1
J: TRBJ1-4
V: TRBV24-1
CDR3: CATSEHPGQENEKLFF
DNA: TGTGCCACCAGTGAGCATCCGGGACAGGAGAATGAAAAACTGTTTTTT

length: 15
size: -
D: -
J: TRBJ1-5
V: TRBV7-6
CDR3: CASSLRDGADQPQHF
DNA: TGTGCCAGCAGCCTCCGGGACGGTGCTGATCAGCCCCAGCATTTT

length: 16
size: once
D: TRBD1
J: TRBJ2-7
V: TRBV6-2/TRBV6-3
CDR3: CASSSLGDRSSYEQYF
DNA: TGTGCCAGCAGTTCCCTAGGGGACAGGTCCTCCTACGAGCAGTACTTC

length: 15
size: -
D: -
J: TRBJ1-1
V: TRBV19
CDR3: CASSIGAHGGTEAFF
DNA: TGTGCCAGTAGTATAGGTGCCCACGGGGGCACTGAAGCTTTCTTT

length: 14
size: -
D: -
J: TRBJ1-4
V: TRBV6-5
CDR3: CASSFGQFNEKLFF
DNA: TGTGCCAGCAGTTTTGGACAGTTTAATGAAAAACTGTTTTTT

length: 15
size: -
D: TRBD1
J: TRBJ1-4
V: TRBV29-1
CDR3: CSVSRTGGVNEKLFF
DNA: TGCAGCGTTTCCCGGACAGGGGGCGTTAATGAAAAACTGTTTTTT

length: 14
size: -
D: TRBD1
J: TRBJ2-1
V: TRBV7-9
CDR3: CASSLGQGSNEQFF
DNA: TGTGCCAGCAGCTTAGGACAGGGGTCGAATGAGCAGTTCTTC

length: 17
size: -
D: -
J: TRBJ2-4
V: TRBV6-2/TRBV6-3
CDR3: CASSQTIEVRKLNIQYF
DNA: TGTGCCAGCAGTCAAACCATAGAAGTCAGAAAACTAAACATTCAGTACTTC

length: 15
size: -
D: -
J: TRBJ1-2
V: TRBV2
CDR3: CASSEIHQGDYGYTF
DNA: TGTGCCAGCAGTGAAATACATCAAGGTGACTATGGCTACACCTTC

length: 13
size: few
D: TRBD2
J: TRBJ2-7
V: TRBV6-5
CDR3: CASRTSGSTEQYF
DNA: TGTGCCAGCAGAACTAGCGGCTCCACCGAGCAGTACTTC

length: 20
size: -
D: TRBD2
J: TRBJ2-6
V: TRBV15
CDR3: CATTTGRGDMLFSGANVLTF
DNA: TGTGCCACCACTACGGGGCGGGGGGATATGCTATTCTCTGGGGCCAACGTCCTGACTTTC

length: 14
size: -
D: TRBD2
J: TRBJ2-7
V: TRBV3-1/TRBV3-2
CDR3: CASSLSGGSYEQYF
DNA: TGTGCCAGCAGCCTTAGCGGGGGTTCCTACGAGCAGTACTTC

length: 15
size: few
D: -
J: TRBJ2-3
V: TRBV7-2
CDR3: CASSLGVVSTDTQYF
DNA: TGTGCCAGCAGCTTAGGGGTAGTGTCTACAGATACGCAGTATTTT

length: 12
size: -
D: -
J: TRBJ2-3
V: TRBV7-7
CDR3: CASSSGAGTQYF
DNA: TGTGCCAGCAGCTCTGGAGCGGGTACGCAGTATTTT

length: 15
size: -
D: -
J: TRBJ2-1
V: TRBV12-5
CDR3: CASGLGNQGYNEQFF
DNA: TGTGCTAGTGGTTTAGGAAACCAGGGATACAATGAGCAGTTCTTC

length: 16
size: few
D: -
J: TRBJ2-5
V: TRBV5-6
CDR3: CASSLTRTRSGETQYF
DNA: TGTGCCAGCAGCTTGACACGGACCCGGAGCGGAGAGACCCAGTACTTC

length: 14
size: -
D: -
J: TRBJ1-4
V: TRBV25-1
CDR3: CASSEQVVNEKLFF
DNA: TGTGCCAGCAGTGAGCAGGTTGTGAATGAAAAACTGTTTTTT

length: 19
size: -
D: -
J: TRBJ2-3
V: TRBV24-1
CDR3: CATSDPHLGLSIDTDTQYF
DNA: TGTGCCACCAGTGATCCCCATCTCGGACTATCGATTGACACAGATACGCAGTATTTT

length: 14
size: -
D: -
J: TRBJ2-7
V: TRBV7-7
CDR3: CASSPSGSGYEQYF
DNA: TGTGCTAGCAGCCCTAGTGGGTCAGGCTACGAGCAGTACTTC

length: 14
size: few
D: -
J: TRBJ2-5
V: TRBV10-3
CDR3: CAARNEGSRETQYF
DNA: TGTGCCGCACGAAACGAGGGGTCCCGAGAGACCCAGTACTTC

length: 13
size: -
D: -
J: TRBJ1-1
V: TRBV29-1
CDR3: CSVERQPNTEAFF
DNA: TGCAGCGTTGAAAGGCAACCCAACACTGAAGCTTTCTTT

length: 15
size: -
D: -
J: TRBJ1-4
V: TRBV5-1
CDR3: CASSLAAQANEKLFF
DNA: TGCGCCAGCAGCTTGGCCGCACAGGCAAATGAAAAACTGTTTTTT

length: 13
size: -
D: -
J: TRBJ1-2
V: TRBV19
CDR3: CASSIRETGGYTF
DNA: TGTGCCAGTAGTATTAGGGAGACTGGTGGCTACACCTTC

length: 12
size: -
D: -
J: TRBJ1-1
V: TRBV7-3
CDR3: CASSLGGEGAFF
DNA: TGTGCCAGCAGCTTAGGAGGGGAGGGGGCTTTCTTT

length: 10
size: -
D: TRBD2
J: TRBJ2-1
V: TRBV20-1
CDR3: CSATLAVGFF
DNA: TGCAGTGCTACCCTAGCGGTGGGATTCTTC